The subject of this entry is one TCR beta chain. The data derive from a study of blood T cell repertoires in COVID-19. Across the whole study: Material from acute and convalescent COVID-19 was sourced from the United States, Italy and Spain. The cDNA or gDNA used as material had been derived from T cells, B-cell-depleted T cells, or PBMCs.

As originally analysed: Reference gene primer amplification yielded estimated nucleated cell counts. The assay was immunoSEQ multiplex PCR, and TCRdb's table has in-frame clones only and misses some. V, J and clone size were drawn from that table, and D and trimming were deduced from the DNA. The table records about 70,000 clones, around 78% of them present only once. The junction had 4 bases not matched to a gene; V was cut back by 6 bases and J by 5 bases. Germline-derived CDR1 and CDR2 are MNHEY and SMNVEV (reference sequence). This CDR3 has 13 amino acids. The material sequenced was peripheral blood. The TCR originated in a human donor in a cohort sampled during active COVID-19. The rearrangement joins TRBV27 to TRBJ2-7, with 10 positions matching TRBD2. As DNA, the CDR3 is TGTGCCAGCAGGAGAGCGGGAGGGCACGAGCAGTACTTC. It translates to CASRRAGGHEQYF.